The 27 T cell receptor beta chains in this list originate from one sample, sequenced in a study of technical replicates of blood from several donors. Assay: immunoSEQ multiplex PCR; the TCRdb copy retains only in-frame clones and omits some. Counted here are around 71,000 clones, just under 95% occurring once; the ten biggest clones make up 0.41%. Sequencing was performed on T cells isolated from PBMCs. These receptors were obtained from a human donor in good health.

This chain joins TRBV27 and TRBJ1-1; D gene unclear. Germline V gene lookup returns CDR1 MNHEY and CDR2 SMNVEV (reference sequence). V shed 6 bases and J shed 0 bases, with 11 bases lying between them. The CDR3 has 14 residues. CDR3 amino acids: CASREERVNTEAFF. The CDR3 DNA reads as TGTGCCAGCAGGGAGGAGAGGGTGAACACTGAAGCTTTCTTT.

This clone was seen only once. This sequence joins TRBV18 and TRBJ2-3; D is possibly TRBD2 (5 bases). The ends were cut back, 3 bases at V and 4 bases at J, with 14 bases in the middle. The CDR3 is 15 residues long. The germline CDR1 and CDR2 sequences are KGHSH and LQKENI. CDR3: CASSPIYGEADTQYF. CDR3 coding DNA: TGTGCCAGCTCACCGATTTACGGGGAAGCAGATACGCAGTATTTT.

The V call is TRBV4-2, the J call TRBJ2-1; D is perhaps TRBD2 (6 bases). The CDR3 sequence is 14 residues long. Trimming left V 4 bases short and J 8 bases short, with 15 bases between. The V gene's germline CDR1 is LGHNA and CDR2 YNFKEQ. Here the CDR3 reads CASSPGRDRYEQFF. The DNA for the CDR3 is TGTGCCAGCAGCCCGGGGCGGGATCGCTATGAGCAGTTCTTC.

The V and J genes are TRBV18 and TRBJ1-1; 11 nucleotides agree with TRBD1. This CDR3 contains 16 residues. Germline CDR1 reads KGHSH; CDR2 reads LQKENI. The V segment lost 1 base and the J segment 4 bases; nucleotides outside the gene matches: 5. CDR3 coding DNA: TGTGCCAGCTCACCACGGACAGGGGGCTATGGCACTGAAGCTTTCTTT. Its protein is CASSPRTGGYGTEAFF.

V is TRBV27 and J is TRBJ2-7, with 8 bases matching TRBD1. V shed 2 bases and J 0 bases; nucleotides not matched to a gene: 3. Germline V gives CDR1 MNHEY, CDR2 SMNVEV (reference sequence). The CDR3 has 15 residues. CDR3 residues: CASSLGQGRSYEQYF. In nucleotides, the CDR3 is TGTGCCAGCAGTTTAGGACAGGGACGCTCCTACGAGCAGTACTTC.

This chain joins TRBV4-3 and TRBJ1-4; TRBD1 matches at 8 bases. The CDR3 is 15 residues long. CDR1 LGHNA and CDR2 YSLEER come from the germline V gene. Trimming at V came to 4 bases and at J to 3 bases, leaving 4 bases not matched to a gene. The DNA of the CDR3 is TGCGCCAGCAGCCTTCAGGGGGCGGCTAATGAAAAACTGTTTTTT. It translates to CASSLQGAANEKLFF.

The rearrangement uses TRBV5-1 and TRBJ1-3, with TRBD1 matching over 9 bases. V lost 9 bases and J lost 2; bases outside the gene matches: 9. CDR1 and CDR2 from the germline V gene are SGHRS and YFSETQ. CDR3 size: 15 residues. The CDR3 loop reads CATKAGTGPGNTIYF. In DNA, the CDR3 is TGCGCCACCAAAGCCGGGACAGGGCCTGGAAACACCATATATTTT.

The table lists this clone with a count of one. This sequence joins TRBV6-1 and TRBJ2-1, with 7 bases matching TRBD2. The CDR3 spans 13 residues. Unmatched junction bases numbered 6, after V lost 7 bases and J lost 6 bases. The germline CDR1 and CDR2 sequences are MNHNS and SASEGT. The CDR3 region is CASKTSSINEQFF. CDR3 coding DNA: TGTGCCAGCAAGACTAGCTCGATCAATGAGCAGTTCTTC.

This rearrangement joins TRBV6-5 to TRBJ2-3, with 9 bases identical to TRBD2. The CDR3 extends over 15 amino acids. Germline loops: CDR1 MNHEY, CDR2 SVGAGI. V was clipped by 0 bases and J by 3 bases; unmatched bases: 1. CDR3 sequence (DNA): TGTGCCAGCAGTTACTCTAGCGGGAGAACAGATACGCAGTATTTT. Amino acids: CASSYSSGRTDTQYF.

The J gene is TRBJ2-7, the V gene TRBV11-2; D is undetermined. The V gene lost 5 bases and the J gene lost 2 bases, with 10 bases spanning the gap. The CDR3 covers 13 residues. The germline V gene has CDR1 SGHAT and CDR2 FQNNGV. The DNA for the CDR3 is TGTGCCAGCAGCCAGAGACACCCCTACGAGCAGTACTTC. Translation: CASSQRHPYEQYF. Full variable domain (outside the CDR3, taken from reference TRBV11-2 and TRBJ2-7): EAGVAQSPRYKIIEKRQSVAFWCNPISGHATLYWYQQILGQGPKLLIQFQNNGVVDDSQLPKDRFSAERLKGVDSTLKIQPAKLEDSAVYLCASSQRHPYEQYFGPGTRLTVT.

The V and J genes are TRBV18 and TRBJ2-1; 8 bases match TRBD1. Trimming cost V 3 bases and J 9 bases; bases outside gene matches: 16. There are 17 residues in the CDR3. The germline gives CDR1 KGHSH, CDR2 LQKENI. As DNA, the CDR3 is TGTGCCAGCTCACCCCGGACAGGGTATTCCGATTTTGGTGAGCAGTTCTTC. Its translation: CASSPRTGYSDFGEQFF.

The chain carries TRBV10-1 and TRBJ2-2, with D possibly TRBD1 on 5 matching bases. Trimming removed 1 base from V and 5 bases from J, with 11 bases in between. CDR3 length: 15 residues. Looked up from germline, CDR1 is WNHNN and CDR2 is SYGVQD (reference sequence). The chain's CDR3 is CASSEWTSATGELFF. The CDR3 nucleotides read TGCGCCAGCAGTGAGTGGACAAGCGCAACCGGGGAGCTGTTTTTT.

The rearrangement links TRBV14 to TRBJ1-1; D is undetermined. Trimming took 4 bases from V and 0 from J, leaving 6 bases between them. Germline V gene lookup returns CDR1 SGHDN and CDR2 FVKESK. The CDR3 sequence is 13 residues long. CDR3 residues: CASSLAMNTEAFF. CDR3 bases: TGTGCCAGCAGCCTAGCTATGAACACTGAAGCTTTCTTT.

In its sample, this clone was seen once. The chain employs TRBV11-2 and TRBJ2-3; weak D call: TRBD2 (6 bases). CDR1 and CDR2 from the germline V gene are SGHAT and FQNNGV. The CDR3 has 18 amino acids. The V end was cut by 4 bases, the J end by 2 bases, with 22 bases between. CDR3 residues: CASSYAVEGLPYTDTQYF. CDR3 DNA sequence: TGTGCCAGCAGCTATGCCGTGGAGGGACTCCCTTACACAGATACGCAGTATTTT.

The chain links TRBV29-1 to TRBJ2-7; tentative D call: TRBD2 (5 bases). V lost 4 bases, J lost 0 bases, and 13 bases lay in between. The CDR3 is made up of 14 amino acids. The germline gives CDR1 SQVTM, CDR2 ANQGSEA. The CDR3 nucleotides read TGCAGCGTTGTCGGAGGCAATGACTCCTACGAGCAGTACTTC. It yields the protein CSVVGGNDSYEQYF.

The V call is TRBV28, the J call TRBJ2-5, with D possibly TRBD2 on 6 matching bases. This CDR3 contains 13 residues. Trimming took 5 bases from V and 1 from J, leaving 8 bases between them. CDR1 is MDHEN, CDR2 SYDVKM, per germline. CDR3 region: CASSGSGQETQYF. The CDR3 DNA follows: TGTGCCAGCAGTGGTAGCGGCCAAGAGACCCAGTACTTC.

J is TRBJ2-7 and V is TRBV6-1; TRBD2 might be the D (6 bases). The ends were cut back, 1 base at V and 2 bases at J, with 12 bases in the middle. Germline CDR1 is MNHNS and CDR2 is SASEGT. The CDR3 is made up of 15 amino acids. The CDR3, as DNA: TGTGCCAGCAGTGAAGTAAAGGGACTCGCCTACGAGCAGTACTTC. It specifies CASSEVKGLAYEQYF.

The chain couples TRBV21-1 to TRBJ2-7; TRBD1, the table's D call, was not compared with the DNA. TRBV21-1 corresponds to a pseudogene. CDR3 length: 13 residues. The CDR3 spells CASSKIRGHEQYF. The DNA of the CDR3 is TGTGCCAGCAGCAAAATCAGGGGGCATGAGCAGTACTTC.

In its sample, this clone was seen once. The V and J genes are TRBV7-6 and TRBJ2-5; 9 nucleotides match TRBD2. CDR3 length equals 19 residues. The junction had 21 bases not matched to a gene; V was cut back by 5 bases and J by 5 bases. In germline, CDR1 is SGHVS, CDR2 FNYEAQ. The CDR3 DNA reads as TGTGCCAGCAGCCGCAGGGCCCAATCTAGCGGGATATTACCGGAGACCCAGTACTTC. It codes for CASSRRAQSSGILPETQYF. The full variable domain, rest sourced from reference TRBV7-6 and TRBJ2-5, is GAGVSQSPRYKVTKRGQDVALRCDPISGHVSLYWYRQALGQGPEFLTYFNYEAQQDKSGLPNDRFSAERPEGSISTLTIQRTEQRDSAMYRCASSRRAQSSGILPETQYFGPGTRLLVL.

The chain links TRBV6-1 to TRBJ2-7; D not certain. Trimming left V 2 bases short and J 3 bases short, with 8 bases between. The CDR3 is made up of 13 amino acids. Germline CDR1 is MNHNS and CDR2 is SASEGT. The CDR3 protein is CASSENGSYEQYF. The CDR3 DNA sequence: TGTGCCAGCAGTGAAAATGGTAGCTACGAGCAGTACTTC.

The rearrangement joins TRBV25-1 to TRBJ2-6; perhaps TRBD2 as D (7 bases). The ends were cut back, 3 bases at V and 2 bases at J, with 14 bases in the middle. The CDR3 has 17 amino acids. CDR1 is MGHDK, CDR2 SYGVNS, per germline. The CDR3 coding sequence is TGTGCCAGCAGTGACCTACAGGGAGGGCCTGGGGCCAACGTCCTGACTTTC. It specifies CASSDLQGGPGANVLTF.

The rearrangement uses TRBV5-6 and TRBJ2-5; 7 bases match TRBD2. Germline lookup yields CDR1 SGHDT and CDR2 YYEEEE. The CDR3 loop spans 15 amino acids. V lost 1 base to trimming and J lost 3 bases; unmatched junction nucleotides: 6. This CDR3 is CASSLPRLAEETQYF. The CDR3 region has the DNA TGTGCCAGCAGCTTGCCACGTCTAGCGGAAGAGACCCAGTACTTC.

The J gene is TRBJ1-1, the V gene TRBV9; D gene ambiguous. The CDR3 has 13 amino acids. V was cut by 2 bases and J by 7 bases, with 12 bases left in between. Germline V CDR1 and CDR2: SGDLS, YYNGEE. The CDR3 nucleotides are TGTGCCAGCAGCGTCGAGGATGAAAGTGAAGCTTTCTTT. This sequence encodes CASSVEDESEAFF.

This chain uses TRBV6-6 with TRBJ2-7; maybe TRBD1 (6 bases). Germline V gene data show CDR1 as MNHNY and CDR2 as SVGAGI (reference sequence). Trimming left V 6 bases short and J 1 base short, with 7 bases between. The CDR3 loop spans 12 amino acids. The CDR3 nucleotides are TGTGCCAGCAGCGGACAGTCCTACGAGCAGTACTTC. Amino acids: CASSGQSYEQYF.

The chain couples TRBV19 to TRBJ2-7; a possible D gene is TRBD1 (5 bases). Trimming took 2 bases from V and 6 from J, leaving 14 bases between them. The CDR3 has 14 amino acids. Germline CDR1 LNHDA, CDR2 SQIVND (reference sequence). The CDR3 protein is CASSILAGQGEQYF. The CDR3 DNA follows: TGTGCCAGTAGTATACTGGCAGGGCAGGGCGAGCAGTACTTC.

The J gene is TRBJ2-2, the V gene TRBV12-5; D possibly corresponds to TRBD2 (6 bases). Trimming shortened V by 0 bases and J by 4 bases, and 12 bases separated the two germline ends. In germline, CDR1 is LGHNT, CDR2 FRNRAP. This CDR3 has 16 residues. In nucleotides, the CDR3 is TGTGCTAGTGGTTTGGTCTGGGACGGGGGCACCGGGGAGCTGTTTTTT. Translating it yields CASGLVWDGGTGELFF.

V and J are TRBV11-3 and TRBJ1-4; possibly TRBD1 for D (6 bases). CDR3 length equals 12 residues. CDR1 is SGHNT and CDR2 is YENEEA in the germline V gene. V lost 8 bases, J lost 4 bases, and 8 bases lay in between. Here the CDR3 DNA reads TGTGCCAGCTCAGGGGATAATGAAAAACTGTTTTTT. Translating it yields CASSGDNEKLFF.